A single sample is the source of the 27 T cell receptor beta chains below, sequenced in a study of blood T cell repertoires in COVID-19. Some clones are missing from TCRdb's copy, which holds only in-frame ones; the method was immunoSEQ multiplex PCR. The sample lists about half a million clones, 70% to 90% occurring once. The sequenced sample was peripheral blood. Source of these receptors: a human donor in a cohort sampled during active COVID-19.

This clone was found a few times. The rearrangement joins TRBV19 to TRBJ1-4, with 10 bases lining up with TRBD1. The trim removed 7 bases at V and 7 bases at J, leaving 6 bases unmatched. The germline gives CDR1 LNHDA, CDR2 SQIVND (reference sequence). CDR3 size: 14 residues. CDR3 sequence (DNA): TGTGCCAGTACCGACAGGGGGCGGAGTGAAAAACTGTTTTTT. As protein: CASTDRGRSEKLFF.

The rearrangement uses TRBV11-2 and TRBJ2-7, with D uncertain. The CDR3 loop spans 12 amino acids. CDR1 is SGHAT and CDR2 is FQNNGV in the germline V gene. The V and J ends lost 2 bases and 4 bases respectively, with 6 bases between them. For the CDR3, the DNA is TGTGCCAGCAGCTTAACACAATACGAGCAGTACTTC. Protein: CASSLTQYEQYF.

V and J are TRBV3-1 (or the pseudogene TRBV3-2) and TRBJ2-7, with 9 bases aligning to TRBD2. Trimming at V came to 3 bases and at J to 7 bases, leaving 7 bases not matched to a gene. Germline values: CDR1 LGHDT, CDR2 YNNKEL (reference sequence). There are 14 residues in the CDR3. The CDR3 spells CASSQPGLAEEQYF. CDR3 sequence (DNA): TGTGCCAGCAGCCAGCCGGGACTAGCAGAAGAGCAGTACTTC.

Notes on this clone: The germline gene is not matched at one end of the junction; a read error may be the cause. The chain recombines TRBV28 with TRBJ1-1; no reliable D call. CDR3 length: 12 amino acids. Per germline, CDR1 MDHEN and CDR2 SYDVKM. CDR3 sequence reads: CASSLVPHRYIF. In DNA, the CDR3 is TGTGCCAGCAGTTTGGTTCCTCACCGATACATCTTT.

This clone was detected once. The chain combines TRBV6-1 with TRBJ1-4, with D perhaps TRBD1 (5 bases). The CDR3 length is 17 residues. V lost 0 bases to trimming and J lost 3 bases, with 14 bases between them. Germline V CDR1 and CDR2: MNHNS, SASEGT. CDR3 protein: CASSEAWGDRANEKLFF. DNA of the CDR3: TGTGCCAGCAGTGAAGCATGGGGCGACCGAGCTAATGAAAAACTGTTTTTT.

The J gene is TRBJ2-7, the V gene TRBV5-1; TRBD2 aligns across 11 bases. CDR1 is SGHRS and CDR2 is YFSETQ in the germline V gene. V lost 5 bases to trimming and J lost 6 bases; unmatched junction nucleotides: 7. The CDR3 is made up of 14 amino acids. Here the CDR3 reads CASRLRLAGGEQYF. CDR3 nucleotide sequence: TGCGCCAGCAGGTTAAGGCTAGCGGGAGGCGAGCAGTACTTC.

This chain connects TRBV6-2 or TRBV6-3 to TRBJ1-2; D ambiguous. Germline CDR1 reads MNHEY; CDR2 reads SVGEGT. The CDR3 has 15 amino acids. V lost 2 bases and J 0 bases, leaving 10 bases between the germline ends. CDR3 bases: TGTGCCAGCAGTTACGGAGGCTCGACTAACTATGGCTACACCTTC. Its protein is CASSYGGSTNYGYTF.

The rearrangement joins TRBV5-1 to TRBJ1-1, with a possible D match to TRBD1 (5 bases). The CDR3 sequence is 13 residues long. Germline CDR1 reads SGHRS; CDR2 reads YFSETQ. The V and J ends lost 0 bases and 6 bases respectively, with 9 bases between them. The CDR3 spells CASSLARASEAFF. As DNA, the CDR3 is TGCGCCAGCAGCTTGGCCAGGGCGTCTGAAGCTTTCTTT.

The chain combines TRBV7-2 with TRBJ1-1; 7 nucleotides agree with TRBD1. V lost 5 bases, J lost 7 bases, and 10 bases stayed unmatched. The CDR3 extends over 14 amino acids. The germline CDR1 and CDR2 sequences are SGHTA and FQGNSA. CDR3 DNA: TGTGCCAGCAGCGCCAGACAGGGCCCCTTTGAAGCTTTCTTT. The encoded protein is CASSARQGPFEAFF.

CDR3 residues: CASSEGRGRKTEAFF. In nucleotides, the CDR3 is TGTGCCAGCAGCGAAGGCAGGGGGCGAAAGACTGAAGCTTTCTTT. This chain uses TRBV3-1 (or the pseudogene TRBV3-2) with TRBJ1-1; 8 nucleotides match TRBD1. V trimming: 5 bases; J trimming: 5 bases; junction bases outside the gene matches: 10. Germline CDR1 LGHDT, CDR2 YNNKEL (reference sequence). CDR3 length equals 15 residues.

With respect to this clone: Within the sample, other DNA sequences also encode this same CDR3. The chain combines TRBV2 with TRBJ2-2, with 9 nucleotides matching TRBD2. The CDR3 loop spans 14 amino acids. Unmatched junction bases numbered 4, after V lost 6 bases and J lost 5 bases. CDR1 is SNHLY, CDR2 FYNNEI, per germline. In nucleotides, the CDR3 is TGTGCCAGCAGCGGCGGGAGGGGGACCGGGGAGCTGTTTTTT. This encodes CASSGGRGTGELFF.

This chain uses TRBV28 with TRBJ2-7; D gene ambiguous. Germline CDR1 reads MDHEN; CDR2 reads SYDVKM. V was cut by 6 bases and J by 4 bases, with 4 bases left in between. This CDR3 comprises 10 residues. The CDR3 loop reads CASSQYEQYF. The DNA for the CDR3 is TGTGCCAGCAGCCAATACGAGCAGTACTTC.

The CDR3 DNA is TGTGCCAGCTCATCGGACAGGGGGCGACCCTATGGCTACACCTTC. This gives the protein CASSSDRGRPYGYTF. This chain joins TRBV18 and TRBJ1-2; 11 bases agree with TRBD1. V dropped 5 bases and J dropped 4; count of bases not matched to a gene: 6. In germline, CDR1 is KGHSH, CDR2 LQKENI. The CDR3 is 15 residues long.

This chain uses TRBV15 with TRBJ2-1, with 9 bases that match TRBD2. This CDR3 is built from 15 residues. The V and J ends lost 1 base and 4 bases, in that order; junction bases with no gene match: 2. Germline V CDR1 and CDR2: LNHNV, YYDKDF (reference sequence). The CDR3 loop is CATSRASGVYNEQFF. For the CDR3, the DNA is TGTGCCACCAGCAGAGCTAGCGGGGTTTACAATGAGCAGTTCTTC.

This sequence joins TRBV30 and TRBJ1-5, with 10 bases identical to TRBD1. The germline V gene has CDR1 GTSNPN and CDR2 SVGIG (reference sequence). The CDR3 covers 14 residues. J was trimmed by 8 bases and V by 1 base; bases with no gene match: 5. CDR3 nucleotide sequence: TGTGCCTGGAGTGGGGGACAGGGGAAGGAGCCCCAGCATTTT. Protein sequence: CAWSGGQGKEPQHF.

This chain connects TRBV6-5 to TRBJ2-2, with 7 bases aligning to TRBD1. Germline values: CDR1 MNHEY, CDR2 SVGAGI. After removal of 6 bases from V and 1 base from J, the junction contained 5 bases not matched to a gene. The CDR3 is 15 residues long. CDR3 coding DNA: TGTGCCAGCAGGTCCGGGACAGTGAACACCGGGGAGCTGTTTTTT. Its protein product is CASRSGTVNTGELFF.

The rearrangement links TRBV27 to TRBJ2-7; 7 nucleotides align to TRBD1. This CDR3 region has 16 residues. Germline CDR1 and CDR2: MNHEY and SMNVEV (reference sequence). J lost 6 bases, V lost 6 bases, and 17 bases had no gene match. Written as DNA, the CDR3 is TGTGCCAGCAGCCTCCGTAGAGGGGGCCCGCCGGTCGAGCAGTACTTC. Translated, it gives CASSLRRGGPPVEQYF.

J is TRBJ2-1 and V is TRBV5-6; 11 bases agree with TRBD1. CDR3 length equals 17 residues. Germline values: CDR1 SGHDT, CDR2 YYEEEE. The ends lost 3 bases at V and 8 bases at J; junction bases unmatched: 13. The chain's CDR3 is CASSYRDRGFGIDEQFF. The CDR3 DNA follows: TGTGCCAGCAGCTATCGGGACAGGGGGTTTGGTATCGATGAGCAGTTCTTC.

V usage is TRBV5-5 and J usage is TRBJ1-3, with 9 bases matching TRBD1. V was clipped by 2 bases and J by 0 bases; unmatched bases: 9. The CDR3 runs 18 residues. CDR1 and CDR2 (germline): SGHKS, YYEKEE (reference sequence). The CDR3 region is CASSFLLRTGVSGNTIYF. DNA for the CDR3: TGTGCCAGCAGCTTCCTCCTTAGGACAGGGGTCTCTGGAAACACCATATATTTT.

This CDR3 is CASSLLGTGQETQYF. The CDR3, as DNA: TGTGCCAGCAGCTTATTGGGGACAGGGCAAGAGACCCAGTACTTC. The rearrangement joins TRBV7-3 to TRBJ2-5; TRBD1 aligns across 9 bases. Trimming at V came to 2 bases and at J to 2 bases, leaving 3 bases not matched to a gene. In germline, CDR1 is SGHTA, CDR2 FQGTGA. The CDR3 contains 15 residues.

The V call is TRBV25-1, the J call TRBJ1-1; D gene ambiguous. CDR3 length: 15 amino acids. The germline V gene has CDR1 MGHDK and CDR2 SYGVNS. Trimming took 4 bases from V and 3 from J, leaving 15 bases between them. CDR3 in amino acids: CASSGLYGLHTEAFF. The CDR3 region has the DNA TGTGCCAGCAGTGGTCTTTATGGCTTACACACTGAAGCTTTCTTT.

CDR3: CASSLSGGQNTDTQYF. As DNA, the CDR3 is TGTGCCAGCAGCTTATCCGGGGGACAGAACACAGATACGCAGTATTTT. This chain connects TRBV11-2 to TRBJ2-3; possible D gene TRBD1, 7 bases. V lost 2 bases and J lost 2, with 14 bases in between. The germline V gene encodes CDR1 SGHAT and CDR2 FQNNGV. This CDR3 contains 16 residues.

The V gene is TRBV30, the J gene TRBJ1-2, with a tentative D call TRBD1 (5 bases). Per germline, CDR1 GTSNPN and CDR2 SVGIG (reference sequence). This CDR3 comprises 16 residues. With 5 bases removed from V and 8 bases from J, the gap between germline ends came to 27 bases. The CDR3 protein is CAWDGRGTFSRGGYTF. The CDR3 bases are TGTGCCTGGGACGGGCGGGGGACCTTCTCTAGAGGGGGCTACACCTTC.

CDR3 in DNA: TGTGCCAGCAGCGACCAGCGAGGGGGCAGGGCGGACACTGAAGCTTTCTTT. This codes for CASSDQRGGRADTEAFF. V gene TRBV9 combines with J gene TRBJ1-1, with 7 bases identical to TRBD1. V lost 3 bases, J lost 3 bases, and 14 bases stayed unmatched. Germline V gene sequence: CDR1 SGDLS, CDR2 YYNGEE. This CDR3 spans 17 amino acids.

The chain has TRBV4-2 and TRBJ2-5; 7 bases agree with TRBD1. V lost 4 bases and J lost 2; bases outside the gene matches: 7. CDR1 LGHNA and CDR2 YNFKEQ come from the germline V gene. This CDR3 is 15 amino acids long. CDR3 coding DNA: TGTGCCAGCAGCCGATCAGGGGGAAGACAAGAGACCCAGTACTTC. Translation gives CASSRSGGRQETQYF.

The V and J genes are TRBV10-1 and TRBJ2-1; D call uncertain. V was cut by 5 bases and J by 4 bases, with 9 bases left in between. Germline loops: CDR1 WNHNN, CDR2 SYGVQD (reference sequence). The CDR3 totals 13 residues. This chain's CDR3 is CASSIPRYNEQFF. CDR3 DNA sequence: TGCGCCAGCAGTATCCCCAGGTACAATGAGCAGTTCTTC.

The chain combines TRBV20-1 with TRBJ2-1, with 8 bases fitting TRBD2. The CDR3 extends over 21 amino acids. Looked up from germline, CDR1 is DFQATT and CDR2 is SNEGSKA (reference sequence). J was trimmed by 4 bases and V by 3 bases; bases with no gene match: 26. CDR3 sequence reads: CSASPLAGRPYRPREYNEQFF. The CDR3 DNA sequence: TGCAGTGCTAGTCCCCTAGCGGGCCGACCCTATCGCCCACGAGAGTACAATGAGCAGTTCTTC.